Below, 19 T cell receptor beta chains from the same sample are listed, as sequenced in a study of blood T cell repertoires in COVID-19. TCRdb's table, derived via immunoSEQ multiplex PCR, lists solely in-frame clones and lacks some. The data show about 140,000 clones, about 90% seen once. Sequenced sample: PBMCs or T cells enriched from blood (not recorded which). These receptors came from a man in his 60s who had recovered from COVID-19.

The chain combines TRBV5-1 with TRBJ1-3; D may be TRBD1 (6 bases). Germline V CDR1 and CDR2: SGHRS, YFSETQ. V was trimmed by 0 bases and J by 0 bases, leaving 13 bases between them. The CDR3 is made up of 17 amino acids. The CDR3 is CASSLGGRTDSGNTIYF. CDR3 nucleotides: TGCGCCAGCAGCTTGGGGGGCAGGACAGACTCTGGAAACACCATATATTTT.

J is TRBJ2-1 and V is TRBV7-9; D may be TRBD2 (6 bases). This CDR3 is built from 16 residues. Trimming removed 2 bases from V and 7 bases from J, with 18 bases in between. Looked up from germline, CDR1 is SEHNR and CDR2 is FQNEAQ (reference sequence). The CDR3 sequence: CASSLFTLGGRNEQFF. The CDR3 DNA reads as TGTGCCAGCAGCTTATTTACCTTGGGGGGTAGGAATGAGCAGTTCTTC.

The CDR3 reads CAWSPIGGGADTQYF. DNA for the CDR3: TGTGCCTGGAGTCCGATTGGGGGAGGTGCCGATACGCAGTATTTT. The chain joins TRBV30 to TRBJ2-3; TRBD2 is a possible D gene (6 bases). The V end was cut by 2 bases, the J end by 6 bases, with 18 bases between. Germline values: CDR1 GTSNPN, CDR2 SVGIG (reference sequence). The CDR3 runs to 15 residues. Full variable domain (remainder filled in from reference TRBV30 and TRBJ2-3): SQTIHQWPATLVQPVGSPLSLECTVEGTSNPNLYWYRQAAGRGLQLLFYSVGIGQISSEVPQNLSASRPQDRQFILSSKKLLLSDSGFYLCAWSPIGGGADTQYFGPGTRLTVL.

This clone was observed once. The chain couples TRBV18 to TRBJ2-1, with 16 bases that match TRBD2. The V segment lost 3 bases and the J segment 7 bases; nucleotides outside the gene matches: 9. Germline V gene lookup returns CDR1 KGHSH and CDR2 LQKENI. This CDR3 has 18 amino acids. CDR3 amino acids: CASSPPTGLAGGPNEQFF. DNA for the CDR3: TGTGCCAGCTCACCGCCGACGGGACTAGCGGGAGGGCCTAATGAGCAGTTCTTC.

This chain connects TRBV4-1 to TRBJ2-5; D remains ambiguous. Per the germline V gene, CDR1 is MGHRA and CDR2 is YSYEKL. The CDR3 totals 14 residues. V was pared by 0 bases and J by 7 bases, with 12 bases between. The CDR3 spells CASSQDSTAGTQYF. In DNA, the CDR3 is TGCGCCAGCAGCCAAGATAGCACCGCCGGGACCCAGTACTTC.

CDR3 sequence: CASSLYGESGTEAFF. Here the CDR3 DNA reads TGTGCCAGCAGTTTGTACGGGGAGAGTGGCACTGAAGCTTTCTTT. The gene calls are TRBV28 and TRBJ1-1; no definite D call. Trimming shortened V by 3 bases and J by 4 bases, and 15 bases separated the two germline ends. Germline V CDR1 and CDR2: MDHEN, SYDVKM. This CDR3 has 15 residues.

This clone was detected a few times. The chain combines TRBV28 with TRBJ2-1; TRBD2 matches 9 bases. Trimming removed 2 bases from V and 6 bases from J; junction bases left unmatched: 8. The length of the CDR3 is 16 residues. Germline CDR1 MDHEN, CDR2 SYDVKM. The CDR3: CASSLPLAGSGNEQFF. CDR3 nucleotides: TGTGCCAGCAGTTTACCCCTAGCGGGATCAGGCAATGAGCAGTTCTTC.

This rearrangement joins TRBV11-1 to TRBJ2-7; D uncertain. The CDR3 is made up of 14 amino acids. Trimming stripped 4 bases from V and 1 base from J, with 11 bases between. The germline gives CDR1 SGHAT, CDR2 FQDESV (reference sequence). The CDR3 sequence is CASSSETASYEQYF. The CDR3 region has the DNA TGTGCCAGCAGCTCGGAGACGGCGTCCTACGAGCAGTACTTC.

The chain uses TRBV30 and TRBJ1-4, with D unclear. Germline V gene data show CDR1 as GTSNPN and CDR2 as SVGIG (reference sequence). Trimming left V 3 bases short and J 3 bases short, with 11 bases between. The CDR3 has 14 residues. CDR3 nucleotide sequence: TGTGCCTGGAGGGTCCGGGGATCTAATGAAAAACTGTTTTTT. This sequence encodes CAWRVRGSNEKLFF.

This clone was seen just once. This chain uses TRBV14 with TRBJ1-4, with D tentatively TRBD1 (5 bases). The germline V and J ends were trimmed by 5 bases and 8 bases, with 12 bases remaining between them. CDR3 length: 13 residues. CDR1 and CDR2 from the germline V gene are SGHDN and FVKESK. CDR3 sequence: CASSTGTYEKLFF. In nucleotides, the CDR3 is TGTGCCAGCAGCACTGGGACTTACGAAAAACTGTTTTTT.

The chain combines TRBV29-1 with TRBJ1-2; D unclear. The germline V gene encodes CDR1 SQVTM and CDR2 ANQGSEA. The CDR3 loop spans 12 amino acids. Trimming shortened V by 3 bases and J by 6 bases, and 11 bases separated the two germline ends. CDR3 sequence: CSVEVQLDGYTF. The DNA of the CDR3 is TGCAGCGTTGAGGTACAGTTGGATGGCTACACCTTC.

The rearrangement uses TRBV7-9 and TRBJ2-2; D is perhaps TRBD2 (6 bases). Germline CDR1 SEHNR, CDR2 FQNEAQ (reference sequence). This CDR3 comprises 12 residues. V gave up 9 bases and J gave up 8 bases, with 13 bases separating them. In nucleotides, the CDR3 is TGTGCCAGGTCGGAGGGAGCGGGGGAGCTGTTTTTT. This codes for CARSEGAGELFF.

The chain links TRBV6-6 to TRBJ1-1; D possibly corresponds to TRBD1 (6 bases). CDR3 length: 13 amino acids. Trimming removed 0 bases from V and 8 bases from J, with 10 bases in between. Looked up from germline, CDR1 is MNHNY and CDR2 is SVGAGI (reference sequence). CDR3 sequence reads: CASSYSGQQEAFF. In DNA, the CDR3 is TGTGCCAGCAGTTACTCGGGACAACAAGAAGCTTTCTTT.

This chain joins TRBV30 and TRBJ1-4, with 9 bases fitting TRBD1. CDR3 size: 15 residues. V shed 0 bases and J 8 bases; nucleotides not matched to a gene: 7. The germline V gene has CDR1 GTSNPN and CDR2 SVGIG (reference sequence). The CDR3 nucleotides are TGTGCCTGGAGTGTACAAACAGGGGGCAGGGAAAAACTGTTTTTT. Protein sequence: CAWSVQTGGREKLFF.

The J gene is TRBJ1-6, the V gene TRBV15; 8 positions agree with TRBD1. This CDR3 region has 15 residues. J gave up 9 bases and V 3 bases, and 7 bases lay outside the gene matches. Germline V gene data show CDR1 as LNHNV and CDR2 as YYDKDF (reference sequence). The CDR3 spells CATSRERTGLSPLHF. Written as DNA, the CDR3 is TGTGCCACCAGCAGGGAAAGGACAGGGCTTTCACCCCTCCACTTT. Full variable domain (missing parts from reference TRBV15 and TRBJ1-6): DAMVIQNPRYQVTQFGKPVTLSCSQTLNHNVMYWYQQKSSQAPKLLFHYYDKDFNNEADTPDNFQSRRPNTSFCFLDIRSPGLGDTAMYLCATSRERTGLSPLHFGNGTRLTVT.

The chain is built from TRBV27 and TRBJ2-7; 8 bases are shared with TRBD1. After removal of 4 bases from V and 7 bases from J, the junction contained 15 bases not matched to a gene. Looked up from germline, CDR1 is MNHEY and CDR2 is SMNVEV (reference sequence). The length of the CDR3 is 16 residues. CDR3 in amino acids: CASSSVSGRGPGEQYF. Written as DNA, the CDR3 is TGTGCCAGCAGTTCCGTCTCGGGCAGGGGGCCGGGGGAGCAGTACTTC.

This chain links TRBV5-4 with TRBJ1-2; D is possibly TRBD1 (5 bases). Trimming stripped 0 bases from V and 1 base from J, with 10 bases between. From germline, CDR1 is SGHNT and CDR2 YYREEE (reference sequence). The CDR3 extends over 15 amino acids. Here the CDR3 reads CASSLVQGGNYGYTF. The CDR3 DNA sequence: TGTGCCAGCAGCTTGGTGCAGGGCGGTAACTATGGCTACACCTTC. The variable domain in full, with the rest retrieved from reference TRBV5-4 and TRBJ1-2, is ETGVTQSPTHLIKTRGQQVTLRCSSQSGHNTVSWYQQALGQGPQFIFQYYREEENGRGNFPPRFSGLQFPNYSSELNVNALELDDSALYLCASSLVQGGNYGYTFGSGTRLTVV.

The chain is built from TRBV29-1 and TRBJ2-1; the D is unclear. This CDR3 has 12 amino acids. The germline V gene encodes CDR1 SQVTM and CDR2 ANQGSEA. V was trimmed by 6 bases and J by 5 bases, leaving 11 bases between them. The CDR3 DNA follows: TGCAGCGTCTCGAGACTGGACAATGAGCAGTTCTTC. Translated, it gives CSVSRLDNEQFF.

The sample holds one count of this clone. The V gene is TRBV2, the J gene TRBJ1-1, with 10 bases that match TRBD1. The germline CDR1 and CDR2 sequences are SNHLY and FYNNEI. V gave up 4 bases and J gave up 5 bases; unmatched junction bases: 1. This CDR3 region has 13 residues. CDR3 amino acids: CASSGTGGTEAFF. DNA of the CDR3: TGTGCCAGCAGTGGGACAGGGGGGACTGAAGCTTTCTTT.